One and the same sample provided the 2 T cell receptor beta chains below, sequenced in a study of early T cells in non-severe SARS-CoV-2 infection. Using its own MiXCR run on the 5' RACE reads, TCRdb lists one record per CDR3 protein. The profile shows roughly 80,000 distinct CDR3 sequences, approximately 10% of them singletons. The input for sequencing was whole blood, taken at baseline. The receptors come from an adult who was a healthcare worker with PCR-confirmed SARS-CoV-2 infection or an uninfected control (not recorded which).

This clonotype was detected many times. For the CDR3, the DNA is TGTGCCAGCAGCTTAGTGGTGGCGAACTATGGCTACACCTTC. This sequence encodes CASSLVVANYGYTF. V gene TRBV7-9 combines with J gene TRBJ1-2; D is undetermined. Germline CDR1 is SEHNR and CDR2 is FQNEAQ (reference sequence). With 1 base removed from V and 2 bases from J, the gap between germline ends came to 8 bases. The CDR3 loop spans 14 amino acids.

This clonotype was detected only a few times. This sequence joins TRBV7-9 and TRBJ2-3, with D tentatively TRBD1 (5 bases). The CDR3 is made up of 16 amino acids. Germline CDR1 and CDR2: SEHNR and FQNEAQ (reference sequence). Trimming shortened V by 7 bases and J by 2 bases, and 19 bases separated the two germline ends. The CDR3 DNA sequence: TGTGCCAGCACCCCAGGCATTGACAGAAACACAGATACGCAGTATTTT. Translating it yields CASTPGIDRNTDTQYF.